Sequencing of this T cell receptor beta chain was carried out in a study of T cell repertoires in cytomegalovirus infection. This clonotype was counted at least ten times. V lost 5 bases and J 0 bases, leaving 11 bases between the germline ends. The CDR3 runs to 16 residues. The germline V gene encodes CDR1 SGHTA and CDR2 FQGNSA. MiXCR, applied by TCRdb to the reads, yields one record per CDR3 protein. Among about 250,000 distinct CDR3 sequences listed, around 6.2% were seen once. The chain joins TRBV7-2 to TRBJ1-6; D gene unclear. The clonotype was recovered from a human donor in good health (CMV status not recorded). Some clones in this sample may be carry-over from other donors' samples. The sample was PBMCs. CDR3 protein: CASSGNSDSYNSPLHF. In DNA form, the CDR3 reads TGTGCCAGCAGCGGCAACAGCGACTCCTATAATTCACCCCTCCACTTT.